These 20 T cell receptor beta chains share one sample of origin, sequenced in a study of T cell responses to AZD1222 COVID-19 vaccine. Some clones are missing from TCRdb's copy, which holds only in-frame ones; the method was immunoSEQ multiplex PCR. The sample lists about 150,000 clones, less than 95% occurring once. The material sequenced was peripheral blood, taken on day 0 of AZD1222 vaccination. All receptors come from an adult in good health.

The CDR3 loop is CASSHSLGTSGREQETQYF. CDR3 nucleotide sequence: TGTGCCAGCAGCCACAGCCTTGGGACTAGCGGGAGAGAGCAAGAGACCCAGTACTTC. The chain links TRBV7-9 to TRBJ2-5, with 14 bases that match TRBD2. Per germline, CDR1 SEHNR and CDR2 FQNEAQ (reference sequence). This CDR3 is 19 amino acids long. The J segment lost 2 bases and the V segment lost 5 bases, leaving 13 bases of the junction unmatched.

V is TRBV11-3 and J is TRBJ2-1, with 15 bases matching TRBD2. Per germline, CDR1 SGHNT and CDR2 YENEEA. The CDR3 spans 16 residues. The V and J ends lost 5 bases and 6 bases, in that order; junction bases with no gene match: 5. CDR3 sequence reads: CASSPRGLAGGNEQFF. The CDR3 coding sequence is TGTGCCAGCAGCCCCAGGGGACTAGCGGGAGGCAATGAGCAGTTCTTC.

V usage is TRBV5-4 and J usage is TRBJ2-5; 8 bases agree with TRBD2. Germline V gene sequence: CDR1 SGHNT, CDR2 YYREEE (reference sequence). CDR3 size: 16 residues. V lost 4 bases, J lost 2 bases, and 10 bases stayed unmatched. The CDR3 sequence is CASSEGSGGPQETQYF. The CDR3 DNA is TGTGCCAGCAGCGAGGGCAGCGGGGGACCTCAAGAGACCCAGTACTTC.

This chain uses TRBV6-5 with TRBJ2-7; the D gene could be TRBD1 or TRBD2 (5 bases each). The ends were cut back, 2 bases at V and 2 bases at J, with 13 bases in the middle. Per the germline V gene, CDR1 is MNHEY and CDR2 is SVGAGI. The CDR3 is 15 amino acids. CDR3 loop: CASSYGAGLTYEQYF. As DNA, the CDR3 is TGTGCCAGCAGTTACGGGGCGGGCCTTACCTACGAGCAGTACTTC.

V gene TRBV30 combines with J gene TRBJ1-5; D gene unclear. V lost 2 bases to trimming and J lost 2 bases, with 7 bases between them. CDR3 length: 13 residues. Looked up from germline, CDR1 is GTSNPN and CDR2 is SVGIG (reference sequence). CDR3 nucleotides: TGTGCCTGGAGTAAATCAGGCAATCAGCCCCAGCATTTT. It translates to CAWSKSGNQPQHF.

The genes are TRBV7-9 and TRBJ2-2, with no clear D. The length of the CDR3 is 14 residues. The germline CDR1 and CDR2 sequences are SEHNR and FQNEAQ (reference sequence). V lost 0 bases to trimming and J lost 5 bases, with 7 bases between them. Written as DNA, the CDR3 is TGTGCCAGCAGCTTAGCGCTGAGGACCGGGGAGCTGTTTTTT. It yields the protein CASSLALRTGELFF.

The rearrangement joins TRBV4-2 to TRBJ2-7; D might be TRBD1 (6 bases). There are 15 residues in the CDR3. V gave up 3 bases and J gave up 3 bases, with 15 bases separating them. Germline loops: CDR1 LGHNA, CDR2 YNFKEQ. CDR3 protein: CASSHPDSRIYEQYF. The CDR3 nucleotides are TGTGCCAGCAGCCATCCGGACAGCCGGATCTACGAGCAGTACTTC.

V gene TRBV7-3 combines with J gene TRBJ2-1; D tentatively fits TRBD1 or TRBD2 (5 bases each). Germline lookup yields CDR1 SGHTA and CDR2 FQGTGA. This CDR3 is 15 amino acids long. Trimming pared 1 base from V and 8 bases from J, leaving 15 bases between. This CDR3 reads CASSLRGIQGDEQFF. The CDR3, as DNA: TGTGCCAGCAGCTTAAGAGGGATTCAGGGTGATGAGCAGTTCTTC.

The chain recombines TRBV29-1 with TRBJ2-7, with D perhaps TRBD2 (6 bases). This CDR3 spans 11 amino acids. V was pared by 4 bases and J by 2 bases, with 6 bases between. Germline values: CDR1 SQVTM, CDR2 ANQGSEA. Written as DNA, the CDR3 is TGCAGCGTTGGGGGGGCCTACGAGCAGTACTTC. Amino acid sequence: CSVGGAYEQYF.

This clone was seen a single time. The chain links TRBV6-2 or TRBV6-3 to TRBJ2-3; 11 nucleotides match TRBD2. The ends lost 0 bases at V and 5 bases at J; junction bases unmatched: 4. CDR1 is MNHEY and CDR2 is SVGEGT in the germline V gene. CDR3 size: 16 residues. The CDR3 here is CASSYSSGRAGDTQYF. The CDR3 region has the DNA TGTGCCAGCAGTTACTCTAGCGGGAGGGCCGGAGATACGCAGTATTTT.

This chain links TRBV7-9 with TRBJ1-6, with 8 bases matching TRBD1. CDR3 size: 16 residues. CDR1 and CDR2 (germline): SEHNR, FQNEAQ (reference sequence). Germline trimming cut 6 bases from V and 8 bases from J; bases unmatched to any gene: 12. The CDR3 nucleotides read TGTGCCAGCAGTCAAGGACAGGGAAGGTGGGATTCACCCCTCCACTTT. Amino acid sequence: CASSQGQGRWDSPLHF.

V is TRBV28 and J is TRBJ1-2; 10 positions agree with TRBD1. V dropped 5 bases and J dropped 2; count of bases not matched to a gene: 11. CDR3 length: 17 amino acids. The V gene's germline CDR1 is MDHEN and CDR2 SYDVKM. The CDR3 here is CASSRVLRDRGNYGYTF. In DNA form, the CDR3 reads TGTGCCAGCAGTCGCGTCCTCCGGGACAGGGGAAACTATGGCTACACCTTC.

The chain joins TRBV5-5 to TRBJ2-1, with a possible D match to TRBD2 (6 bases). The CDR3 contains 13 residues. The V gene lost 4 bases and the J gene lost 8 bases, with 13 bases spanning the gap. In germline, CDR1 is SGHKS, CDR2 YYEKEE (reference sequence). CDR3 amino acids: CASSGLPRDEQFF. The CDR3 nucleotides are TGTGCCAGCAGCGGACTACCACGGGATGAGCAGTTCTTC.

This rearrangement joins TRBV28 to TRBJ2-3; possibly TRBD1 or TRBD2 for D (5 bases each). V lost 2 bases and J lost 2, with 11 bases in between. Germline CDR1 MDHEN, CDR2 SYDVKM. The CDR3 is made up of 15 amino acids. This CDR3 is CASSLRDVDTDTQYF. CDR3 sequence (DNA): TGTGCCAGCAGTTTAAGGGACGTTGACACAGATACGCAGTATTTT.

The gene calls are TRBV10-3 and TRBJ2-1; no definite D call. This CDR3 is 11 amino acids long. Germline V CDR1 and CDR2: ENHRY, SYGVKD. The V gene lost 8 bases and the J gene lost 8 bases, with 10 bases spanning the gap. The CDR3 loop reads CAIALEHEQFF. As DNA, the CDR3 is TGTGCCATCGCCCTAGAACATGAGCAGTTCTTC.

The chain couples TRBV24-1 to TRBJ2-5; the D is unclear. V was pared by 3 bases and J by 5 bases, with 15 bases between. The germline V gene has CDR1 KGHDR and CDR2 SFDVKD. The CDR3 runs to 15 residues. The chain's CDR3 is CATSDPNPGGETQYF. For the CDR3, the DNA is TGTGCCACCAGTGATCCCAACCCAGGCGGTGAGACCCAGTACTTC.

The rearrangement links TRBV6-6 to TRBJ1-2, with no clear D. The CDR3 runs to 18 residues. Trimming shortened V by 5 bases and J by 0 bases, and 22 bases separated the two germline ends. The germline CDR1 and CDR2 sequences are MNHNY and SVGAGI (reference sequence). The CDR3 loop reads CASSPPQGRGAANYGYTF. The DNA of the CDR3 is TGTGCCAGCAGTCCTCCACAAGGACGGGGTGCTGCTAACTATGGCTACACCTTC.

CDR3 region: CASSLDPVRYNEQFF. The CDR3 nucleotides are TGTGCCAGCAGCTTAGACCCAGTTCGCTACAATGAGCAGTTCTTC. The rearrangement uses TRBV7-2 and TRBJ2-1; D is uncertain. The CDR3 consists of 15 residues. Trimming shortened V by 1 base and J by 3 bases, and 10 bases separated the two germline ends. Germline lookup yields CDR1 SGHTA and CDR2 FQGNSA.

The V gene is TRBV30, the J gene TRBJ1-6; maybe TRBD1 (6 bases). V gave up 3 bases and J gave up 4 bases, with 10 bases separating them. The germline V gene has CDR1 GTSNPN and CDR2 SVGIG (reference sequence). The CDR3 spans 14 residues. This CDR3 is CAWRTGKYNSPLHF. The CDR3 nucleotides are TGTGCCTGGAGAACAGGGAAGTATAATTCACCCCTCCACTTT. Filled out from reference TRBV30 and TRBJ1-6, the complete variable domain reads SQTIHQWPATLVQPVGSPLSLECTVEGTSNPNLYWYRQAAGRGLQLLFYSVGIGQISSEVPQNLSASRPQDRQFILSSKKLLLSDSGFYLCAWRTGKYNSPLHFGNGTRLTVT.

This clone was recorded once. The chain uses TRBV9 and TRBJ1-2, with unresolved D. V lost 4 bases and J 0 bases, leaving 10 bases between the germline ends. Germline loops: CDR1 SGDLS, CDR2 YYNGEE. The CDR3 loop spans 14 amino acids. The CDR3 coding sequence is TGTGCCAGCAGCCCCGTGGGGTCTAACTATGGCTACACCTTC. As protein: CASSPVGSNYGYTF. Together with reference TRBV9 and TRBJ1-2, the CDR3 gives the full variable domain: DSGVTQTPKHLITATGQRVTLRCSPRSGDLSVYWYQQSLDQGLQFLIQYYNGEERAKGNILERFSAQQFPDLHSELNLSSLELGDSALYFCASSPVGSNYGYTFGSGTRLTVV.